Following are 15 T cell receptor beta chains from one sample sequenced in a study of cytomegalovirus exposure and HLA in healthy donors. PCR involved 60 Vbeta and 13 Jbeta primers. The assay was immunoSEQ multiplex PCR, and TCRdb's table has in-frame clones only and misses some. The data show around 45,000 clones, about half seen once. The specimen was PBMCs. Every receptor here comes from a man aged 60 to 69 in good health and CMV-seronegative.

The chain combines TRBV7-2 with TRBJ1-1; D unresolved. CDR1 and CDR2 from the germline V gene are SGHTA and FQGNSA. V was clipped by 4 bases and J by 10 bases, with 10 bases between them. The CDR3 runs to 11 residues. The CDR3 loop reads CASSSRTGAFF. The DNA for the CDR3 is TGTGCCAGCAGCTCTAGAACCGGAGCTTTCTTT.

The chain links TRBV6-5 to TRBJ1-2, with unresolved D. The CDR3 is made up of 14 amino acids. Trimming shortened V by 6 bases and J by 6 bases, and 17 bases separated the two germline ends. CDR1 is MNHEY, CDR2 SVGAGI, per germline. Here the CDR3 reads CASSFGPPHNGYTF. CDR3 nucleotides: TGTGCCAGCAGCTTTGGGCCACCGCACAATGGCTACACCTTC.

The chain is built from TRBV7-2 and TRBJ2-3; 7 bases fit TRBD2. CDR3 length: 16 amino acids. V lost 3 bases and J lost 2; bases outside the gene matches: 8. Germline values: CDR1 SGHTA, CDR2 FQGNSA. The DNA of the CDR3 is TGTGCCAGCAGCTTTTATAGCGGGCCTCTCACAGATACGCAGTATTTT. The encoded protein is CASSFYSGPLTDTQYF.

The chain has TRBV7-9 and TRBJ2-5; 8 bases match TRBD2. Germline CDR1 and CDR2: SEHNR and FQNEAQ (reference sequence). The CDR3 is 14 amino acids. V was pared by 5 bases and J by 4 bases, with 6 bases of the junction left unmatched. CDR3 amino acids: CASSTGLAAETQYF. The CDR3 DNA follows: TGTGCCAGCAGCACCGGACTAGCAGCAGAGACCCAGTACTTC.

The chain combines TRBV30 with TRBJ2-5, with D maybe TRBD2 (6 bases). The CDR3 length is 13 residues. Germline CDR1 GTSNPN, CDR2 SVGIG (reference sequence). Trimming stripped 2 bases from V and 2 bases from J, with 9 bases between. The chain's CDR3 is CAWSKRVQETQYF. The CDR3 DNA is TGTGCCTGGAGTAAGCGGGTACAAGAGACCCAGTACTTC.

This clone was observed once. The J gene is TRBJ1-1, the V gene TRBV11-2, with TRBD1 as a possible D gene (6 bases). Germline CDR1 is SGHAT and CDR2 is FQNNGV. Trimming shortened V by 5 bases and J by 1 base, and 14 bases separated the two germline ends. The CDR3 is 15 amino acids. CDR3 sequence: CASSPWGGPNTEAFF. The CDR3 DNA reads as TGTGCCAGCAGCCCGTGGGGGGGCCCGAACACTGAAGCTTTCTTT.

This clone came up a few times. The chain uses TRBV6-1 and TRBJ1-5; weak D call: TRBD1 (5 bases). The length of the CDR3 is 12 residues. Per germline, CDR1 MNHNS and CDR2 SASEGT. V was pared by 5 bases and J by 6 bases, with 8 bases between. The CDR3 DNA sequence: TGTGCCAGCAGTTCAGGGTTTCAGCCCCAGCATTTT. Translating it yields CASSSGFQPQHF.

This chain connects TRBV19 to TRBJ2-7; D is possibly TRBD1 (5 bases). V gave up 6 bases and J gave up 0 bases, with 12 bases separating them. Germline assignment: CDR1 LNHDA and CDR2 SQIVND (reference sequence). The CDR3 totals 14 residues. CDR3 loop: CASSPTVISYEQYF. The CDR3 DNA sequence: TGTGCCAGTAGCCCGACAGTCATCTCCTACGAGCAGTACTTC.

This sequence joins TRBV7-2 and TRBJ1-4; D is perhaps TRBD1 (6 bases). The CDR3 covers 15 residues. CDR1 is SGHTA and CDR2 is FQGNSA in the germline V gene. V shed 1 base and J shed 8 bases, with 14 bases lying between them. CDR3 DNA: TGTGCCAGCAGCTTAGTCGTGGGGGCGGACGAAAAACTGTTTTTT. The encoded protein is CASSLVVGADEKLFF.

V is TRBV7-6 and J is TRBJ2-5; TRBD2 agrees at 8 bases. The germline gives CDR1 SGHVS, CDR2 FNYEAQ. CDR3 length: 14 residues. Unmatched junction bases numbered 2, after V lost 1 base and J lost 4 bases. The CDR3 loop is CASSLVAGGETQYF. In DNA, the CDR3 is TGTGCCAGCAGCTTAGTGGCGGGAGGAGAGACCCAGTACTTC.

V and J are TRBV7-9 and TRBJ1-1; D not resolved. Germline CDR1 is SEHNR and CDR2 is FQNEAQ (reference sequence). There are 15 residues in the CDR3. V was cut by 3 bases and J by 2 bases, with 13 bases left in between. The CDR3 loop is CASSFFPRVNTEAFF. The CDR3 DNA follows: TGTGCCAGCAGCTTTTTTCCCCGGGTTAACACTGAAGCTTTCTTT.

The chain uses TRBV5-6 and TRBJ1-1, with unresolved D. V lost 2 bases, J lost 1 base, and 15 bases lay in between. The CDR3 contains 16 residues. Germline CDR1 and CDR2: SGHDT and YYEEEE. CDR3 loop: CASSFPSTERNTEAFF. In DNA form, the CDR3 reads TGTGCCAGCAGCTTTCCCTCGACGGAGAGGAACACTGAAGCTTTCTTT.

This clone was seen a few times. The V call is TRBV7-9, the J call TRBJ1-1; possible D gene TRBD1, 6 bases. V was pared by 4 bases and J by 4 bases, with 19 bases between. The length of the CDR3 is 16 residues. CDR1 SEHNR and CDR2 FQNEAQ come from the germline V gene (reference sequence). The CDR3 region has the DNA TGTGCCAGCAGCTCATGGGACACCGACGAACGCACTGAAGCTTTCTTT. It codes for CASSSWDTDERTEAFF.

In the case of this clone: Compared with germline, one end of the junction differs, possibly owing to a read error. The V call is TRBV6-4, the J call TRBJ2-1, with TRBD2 identical over 9 bases. Germline V lookup: CDR1 MRHNA, CDR2 SNTAGT. The CDR3 is made up of 19 amino acids. The CDR3 sequence: CASSDYPSGGTSSHNEQFF. Here the CDR3 DNA reads TGTGCCAGCAGTGACTACCCATCCGGGGGGACTAGCTCCCACAATGAGCAGTTCTTC.

This sequence joins TRBV6-6 and TRBJ2-5; 9 bases are shared with TRBD1. Germline V gives CDR1 MNHNY, CDR2 SVGAGI (reference sequence). The V segment lost 4 bases and the J segment 2 bases; nucleotides outside the gene matches: 5. The CDR3 extends over 15 amino acids. CDR3 bases: TGTGCCAGCAGTTCTGGACAGGGGAGGCAAGAGACCCAGTACTTC. It is translated as CASSSGQGRQETQYF.